This TCR beta chain appears in the sequencing data of a study of molecular identifiers for immune sequencing clone quantification. Isolation of naive CD8 T cells was achieved by sorting on a CD8+CD4-CCR7+CD45RA+ phenotype. Previously described methods and listed TCR primers were used for bulk TCR libraries. TCRdb used MiXCR to reprocess the PCR reads, holding one entry per CDR3 protein. The sample includes some 590,000 distinct CDR3 sequences, 25% seen only once; the top ten take 0.78%. Per germline, CDR1 SGDLS and CDR2 YYNGEE. V was clipped by 3 bases and J by 1 base, with 13 bases between them. The CDR3 covers 15 residues.

The sequenced sample consisted of naive CD8+ T cells from blood, with Jurkat cell RNA spiked in. The subset here: FACS-sorted CD8+CD4-CCR7+CD45RA+ naive T cells. The chain combines TRBV9 with TRBJ2-5; D uncertain. The sequence was obtained from a human donor in good health. Some libraries in this study had Jurkat cell RNA spiked in. The CDR3: CASSDGRSLQETQYF. The CDR3 bases are TGTGCCAGCAGCGACGGACGGAGTCTCCAAGAGACCCAGTACTTC.